The 7 T cell receptor beta chains below all came from one sample that was sequenced in a study of identical twins. Each CDR3 protein is one row after TCRdb ran MiXCR on the 5' RACE reads. This table has approximately 600,000 distinct CDR3 sequences, 9% to 10% appearing once. These data were likewise used in another study, on yellow fever vaccine responses in identical twins.

The material sequenced was PBMCs. These receptors all come from a young woman in good health.

The chain couples TRBV30 to TRBJ2-7; D remains unclear. Germline CDR1 is GTSNPN and CDR2 is SVGIG (reference sequence). Trimming stripped 1 base from V and 1 base from J, with 2 bases between. The CDR3 consists of 11 residues. The CDR3 sequence: CAWSASYEQYF. The CDR3 bases are TGTGCCTGGAGTGCTTCCTACGAGCAGTACTTC.

The chain combines TRBV11-2 with TRBJ2-1, with TRBD2 matching over 7 bases. This CDR3 contains 15 residues. J gave up 9 bases and V 1 base, and 9 bases lay outside the gene matches. From germline, CDR1 is SGHAT and CDR2 FQNNGV. CDR3 residues: CASSLGTRVRGEQFF. CDR3 sequence (DNA): TGTGCCAGCAGCTTAGGGACTAGGGTTCGTGGTGAGCAGTTCTTC.

V usage is TRBV20-1 and J usage is TRBJ2-1, with 10 nucleotides matching TRBD1. CDR3 length: 15 residues. The V segment lost 1 base and the J segment 4 bases; nucleotides outside the gene matches: 4. Germline loops: CDR1 DFQATT, CDR2 SNEGSKA (reference sequence). This CDR3 is CSARVGTGAYNEQFF. The CDR3 DNA reads TGCAGTGCTAGAGTTGGGACAGGGGCGTACAATGAGCAGTTCTTC.

This clonotype was recorded a few times. V usage is TRBV20-1 and J usage is TRBJ2-3, with TRBD2 matching 7 bases. The junction had 13 bases not matched to a gene; V was cut back by 6 bases and J by 4 bases. The CDR3 totals 15 residues. Germline V gene sequence: CDR1 DFQATT, CDR2 SNEGSKA (reference sequence). CDR3 sequence reads: CSAKSLEGRADTQYF. The DNA of the CDR3 is TGCAGTGCGAAGTCGTTAGAGGGGAGGGCAGATACGCAGTATTTT.

This clonotype was seen repeatedly, ten times or more. The rearrangement uses TRBV7-2 and TRBJ2-3, with TRBD2 matching 7 bases. The CDR3 loop spans 13 amino acids. The germline gives CDR1 SGHTA, CDR2 FQGNSA. V shed 5 bases and J 4 bases; nucleotides not matched to a gene: 3. Here the CDR3 reads CASSLTSADTQYF. The CDR3 nucleotides read TGTGCCAGCAGCCTAACTAGCGCAGATACGCAGTATTTT.

The V call is TRBV7-2, the J call TRBJ2-7; D gene ambiguous. This CDR3 contains 15 residues. Germline lookup yields CDR1 SGHTA and CDR2 FQGNSA. The V and J ends lost 5 bases and 2 bases respectively, with 16 bases between them. Here the CDR3 reads CASSPDVGQPYEQYF. CDR3 nucleotides: TGTGCCAGCAGCCCCGACGTGGGTCAGCCCTACGAGCAGTACTTC.

The CDR3 coding sequence is TGCAGTGCTAGCGTGGGACAGGTTCATTCACCCCTCCACTTT. Protein sequence: CSASVGQVHSPLHF. The V gene is TRBV20-1, the J gene TRBJ1-6; 8 bases fit TRBD1. V lost 3 bases and J lost 8; bases outside the gene matches: 6. This CDR3 is 14 amino acids long. The germline V gene encodes CDR1 DFQATT and CDR2 SNEGSKA (reference sequence).